The 27 T cell receptor beta chains given below trace back to one sample, sequenced in a study of blood T cell repertoires in COVID-19. This table comes from immunoSEQ multiplex PCR, and its TCRdb copy is limited to in-frame clones, with some not included. The sample lists roughly 38,000 clones, 80% to 90% occurring once. Specimen: peripheral blood. Receptors originate from a woman in her 70s with acute or convalescent COVID-19.

This chain joins TRBV6-2 or TRBV6-3 and TRBJ2-3, with 12 bases that match TRBD2. Germline V gene lookup returns CDR1 MNHEY and CDR2 SVGEGT. With V trimmed by 4 bases and J by 2 bases, 1 base remained unmatched. This CDR3 is built from 15 residues. The CDR3 bases are TGTGCCAGCAGTTGGACTAGCGGGGACACAGATACGCAGTATTTT. Its translation: CASSWTSGDTDTQYF.

The genes are TRBV18 and TRBJ1-4; TRBD1 aligns across 8 bases. J was trimmed by 4 bases and V by 4 bases; bases with no gene match: 2. Germline loops: CDR1 KGHSH, CDR2 LQKENI. The length of the CDR3 is 14 residues. CDR3 region: CASSRGQVNEKLFF. The CDR3 DNA is TGTGCCAGCTCACGGGGACAGGTTAATGAAAAACTGTTTTTT.

With respect to this clone: Different DNA sequences within this sample yield the same CDR3. The chain is built from TRBV11-3 and TRBJ2-3, with D tentatively TRBD2 (5 bases). V was trimmed by 1 base and J by 3 bases, leaving 11 bases between them. The CDR3 has 15 residues. Germline V CDR1 and CDR2: SGHNT, YENEEA. The CDR3 sequence: CASSLAGSGTDTQYF. DNA of the CDR3: TGTGCCAGCAGCTTAGCGGGATCTGGGACAGATACGCAGTATTTT.

J is TRBJ2-2 and V is TRBV4-2; D remains unclear. CDR3 length: 14 residues. From germline, CDR1 is LGHNA and CDR2 YNFKEQ. V lost 3 bases to trimming and J lost 1 base, with 6 bases between them. This CDR3 reads CASSQAQNTGELFF. DNA for the CDR3: TGTGCCAGCAGCCAGGCTCAGAACACCGGGGAGCTGTTTTTT.

The V gene is TRBV4-2, the J gene TRBJ1-6; D unresolved. The CDR3 is 16 residues long. Trimming removed 0 bases from V and 2 bases from J, with 8 bases in between. Germline lookup yields CDR1 LGHNA and CDR2 YNFKEQ. The CDR3 region is CASSQDRVTYNSPLHF. The CDR3 DNA follows: TGTGCCAGCAGCCAAGATCGGGTTACCTATAATTCACCCCTCCACTTT.

CDR3 residues: CASSLGRAGAEGEQFF. Written as DNA, the CDR3 is TGTGCCAGCAGCTTAGGGCGAGCGGGAGCTGAGGGTGAGCAGTTCTTC. The V and J genes are TRBV11-2 and TRBJ2-1; 8 bases fit TRBD2. This CDR3 is built from 16 residues. Trimming took 1 base from V and 9 from J; bases not matched to a gene: 11. Germline values: CDR1 SGHAT, CDR2 FQNNGV.

The chain uses TRBV19 and TRBJ2-1, with TRBD1 matching over 10 bases. The trim removed 6 bases at V and 3 bases at J, leaving 8 bases unmatched. Looked up from germline, CDR1 is LNHDA and CDR2 is SQIVND (reference sequence). CDR3 length: 16 residues. This CDR3 is CASRRQGAIYYNEQFF. For the CDR3, the DNA is TGTGCCAGTAGGAGACAGGGGGCTATATACTACAATGAGCAGTTCTTC. The variable domain in full, completed from reference TRBV19 and TRBJ2-1, reads DGGITQSPKYLFRKEGQNVTLSCEQNLNHDAMYWYRQDPGQGLRLIYYSQIVNDFQKGDIAEGYSVSREKKESFPLTVTSAQKNPTAFYLCASRRQGAIYYNEQFFGPGTRLTVL.

The chain recombines TRBV11-3 with TRBJ2-1; 7 bases are a match to TRBD1. This CDR3 region has 14 residues. V lost 8 bases, J lost 2 bases, and 6 bases stayed unmatched. CDR1 and CDR2 from the germline V gene are SGHNT and YENEEA. The CDR3 coding sequence is TGTGCCAGCCAAGCCGGGACAGCCTACAATGAGCAGTTCTTC. It codes for CASQAGTAYNEQFF.

The CDR3 reads CAWSARRGANTGELFF. The CDR3 DNA sequence: TGTGCCTGGAGTGCGCGACGGGGGGCAAACACCGGGGAGCTGTTTTTT. This chain joins TRBV30 and TRBJ2-2; D perhaps matches TRBD2 (7 bases). Trimming removed 1 base from V and 2 bases from J, with 14 bases in between. From germline, CDR1 is GTSNPN and CDR2 SVGIG (reference sequence). The CDR3 totals 16 residues.

This sequence joins TRBV7-9 and TRBJ2-1; 7 bases are shared with TRBD2. V shed 2 bases and J 6 bases; nucleotides not matched to a gene: 4. The CDR3 has 14 amino acids. Germline V gene data show CDR1 as SEHNR and CDR2 as FQNEAQ (reference sequence). The CDR3 sequence: CASSLSGTTNEQFF. The CDR3 nucleotides are TGTGCCAGCAGCTTAAGTGGGACTACCAATGAGCAGTTCTTC.

The rearrangement uses TRBV29-1 and TRBJ1-5; TRBD1 matches 9 bases. Trimming removed 8 bases from V and 5 bases from J; junction bases left unmatched: 10. Germline V gene data show CDR1 as SQVTM and CDR2 as ANQGSEA. The CDR3 length is 14 residues. The CDR3 DNA reads TGCAGCTCAAGGACAGGGGCGGGGGATCAGCCCCAGCATTTT. It codes for CSSRTGAGDQPQHF.

The genes are TRBV11-2 and TRBJ1-1; D unresolved. The ends were cut back, 6 bases at V and 0 bases at J, with 8 bases in the middle. CDR3 length: 13 amino acids. CDR1 SGHAT and CDR2 FQNNGV come from the germline V gene. The CDR3, as DNA: TGTGCCAGCAGTCCTCTCCTGAACACTGAAGCTTTCTTT. As protein: CASSPLLNTEAFF.

J is TRBJ1-6 and V is TRBV27; D remains unclear. CDR1 is MNHEY, CDR2 SMNVEV, per germline (reference sequence). The CDR3 is 15 residues long. Trimming cost V 3 bases and J 4 bases, with 10 bases left between them. CDR3 DNA: TGTGCCAGCAGTTTGTCGACTGGGTATAATTCACCCCTCCACTTT. This translates into CASSLSTGYNSPLHF.

The chain has TRBV15 and TRBJ2-7; D remains ambiguous. The CDR3 has 14 amino acids. Trimming took 3 bases from V and 2 from J, leaving 11 bases between them. Germline CDR1 is LNHNV and CDR2 is YYDKDF (reference sequence). The chain's CDR3 is CATSRELTPYEQYV. CDR3 coding DNA: TGTGCCACCAGCAGGGAACTGACTCCCTACGAGCAGTACGTC.

The chain has TRBV21-1 and TRBJ2-7; the D segment call TRBD1 is taken from the table without a DNA check. TRBV21-1 is a listed pseudogene. The CDR3 has 14 amino acids. The DNA for the CDR3 is TGTGCCAGCAGCAAAGGAGACAGCTCCTACGAGCAGTACGTC. Protein sequence: CASSKGDSSYEQYV.

V usage is TRBV28 and J usage is TRBJ1-6; 7 nucleotides match TRBD1. Germline CDR1 and CDR2: MDHEN and SYDVKM. V was pared by 5 bases and J by 6 bases, with 7 bases of the junction left unmatched. The CDR3 loop spans 15 amino acids. CDR3 coding DNA: TGTGCCAGCAGTATGCAGACAGGGCGTAATTCACCCCTCCACTTT. Translation gives CASSMQTGRNSPLHF. The variable domain in full, completed from reference TRBV28 and TRBJ1-6, reads DVKVTQSSRYLVKRTGEKVFLECVQDMDHENMFWYRQDPGLGLRLIYFSYDVKMKEKGDIPEGYSVSREKKERFSLILESASTNQTSMYLCASSMQTGRNSPLHFGNGTRLTVT.

The count of this clone is one. This chain connects TRBV11-2 to TRBJ1-3; the match to TRBD1 covers 10 bases. Germline V lookup: CDR1 SGHAT, CDR2 FQNNGV. The CDR3 runs to 17 residues. Trimming removed 0 bases from V and 0 bases from J; junction bases left unmatched: 2. CDR3: CASSLDRQGASGNTIYF. In DNA, the CDR3 is TGTGCCAGCAGCTTAGACCGACAGGGGGCCTCTGGAAACACCATATATTTT.

The rearrangement joins TRBV9 to TRBJ2-1; 7 bases match TRBD2. J gave up 10 bases and V 4 bases, and 5 bases lay outside the gene matches. Germline values: CDR1 SGDLS, CDR2 YYNGEE. The CDR3 has 12 amino acids. CDR3 sequence reads: CASSREEAEQFF. The CDR3 nucleotides read TGTGCCAGCAGCCGGGAGGAAGCGGAGCAGTTCTTC. Full variable domain (rest looked up from reference TRBV9 and TRBJ2-1): DSGVTQTPKHLITATGQRVTLRCSPRSGDLSVYWYQQSLDQGLQFLIQYYNGEERAKGNILERFSAQQFPDLHSELNLSSLELGDSALYFCASSREEAEQFFGPGTRLTVL.

The chain uses TRBV28 and TRBJ1-2; tentative D call: TRBD1 (6 bases). V was shortened by 2 bases and J by 4 bases, with 11 bases between the two germline ends. CDR1 and CDR2 (germline): MDHEN, SYDVKM. The CDR3 length is 14 residues. The chain's CDR3 is CASSLPTGSYGYTF. The CDR3 DNA follows: TGTGCCAGCAGTTTACCTACAGGGAGCTATGGCTACACCTTC.

The rearrangement links TRBV7-2 to TRBJ2-1; no firm D call. This CDR3 contains 13 residues. With 5 bases removed from V and 13 bases from J, the gap between germline ends came to 18 bases. The germline V gene encodes CDR1 SGHTA and CDR2 FQGNSA. The CDR3: CASSRGVNSFQFF. As DNA, the CDR3 is TGTGCCAGCAGCCGAGGAGTTAATAGCTTCCAGTTCTTC.

V and J are TRBV28 and TRBJ1-2, with D possibly matching TRBD1 (6 bases). V lost 3 bases and J 2 bases, leaving 10 bases between the germline ends. CDR1 MDHEN and CDR2 SYDVKM come from the germline V gene. This CDR3 contains 14 residues. In DNA, the CDR3 is TGTGCCAGCAGTTTTGTAACAGGGAACTATGGCTACACCTTC. This translates into CASSFVTGNYGYTF.

V and J are TRBV28 and TRBJ1-1; 12 bases align to TRBD1. CDR1 MDHEN and CDR2 SYDVKM come from the germline V gene. Trimming cost V 5 bases and J 6 bases; bases outside gene matches: 10. This CDR3 comprises 16 residues. Written as DNA, the CDR3 is TGTGCCAGCAGTCCGACCGGGACAGGGGGCAGGGCTGAAGCTTTCTTT. The encoded protein is CASSPTGTGGRAEAFF.

The genes are TRBV19 and TRBJ2-2; 14 bases align to TRBD2. After removal of 5 bases from V and 1 base from J, the junction contained 9 bases not matched to a gene. The germline CDR1 and CDR2 sequences are LNHDA and SQIVND (reference sequence). The CDR3 has 19 amino acids. DNA for the CDR3: TGTGCCAGTAGTCGGACGGGACTAGCGGGAGAGTGGAACACCGGGGAGCTGTTTTTT. This codes for CASSRTGLAGEWNTGELFF.

V is TRBV4-1 and J is TRBJ2-1; D perhaps matches TRBD2 (5 bases). Germline loops: CDR1 MGHRA, CDR2 YSYEKL. This CDR3 is 15 amino acids long. Trimming took 0 bases from V and 5 from J, leaving 11 bases between them. The CDR3 here is CASSQDPSGDNEQFF. The CDR3 bases are TGCGCCAGCAGCCAAGATCCCAGCGGCGACAATGAGCAGTTCTTC.

The rearrangement joins TRBV2 to TRBJ2-7; perhaps TRBD2 as D (6 bases). V lost 7 bases to trimming and J lost 0 bases, with 16 bases between them. CDR1 and CDR2 (germline): SNHLY, FYNNEI. CDR3 size: 15 residues. The DNA for the CDR3 is TGTGCCAGCACCTTGTTGGGAGGTAGCTCCTACGAGCAGTACGTC. Residues: CASTLLGGSSYEQYV.

The V call is TRBV7-2, the J call TRBJ1-1; a weak D match, TRBD1 (5 bases). Germline CDR1 reads SGHTA; CDR2 reads FQGNSA. This CDR3 spans 13 amino acids. V lost 7 bases and J 5 bases, leaving 14 bases between the germline ends. The CDR3 DNA reads TGTGCCAGCACAAGACAGCTTAATACTGAAGCTTTCTTT. It is translated as CASTRQLNTEAFF.

This chain links TRBV28 with TRBJ2-6; the D is unclear. Germline values: CDR1 MDHEN, CDR2 SYDVKM. Trimming stripped 5 bases from V and 0 bases from J, with 8 bases between. CDR3 length equals 15 residues. The CDR3 coding sequence is TGTGCCAGCAGTCTCATAGCCTCTGGGGCCAACGTCCTGACTTTC. Its protein product is CASSLIASGANVLTF.